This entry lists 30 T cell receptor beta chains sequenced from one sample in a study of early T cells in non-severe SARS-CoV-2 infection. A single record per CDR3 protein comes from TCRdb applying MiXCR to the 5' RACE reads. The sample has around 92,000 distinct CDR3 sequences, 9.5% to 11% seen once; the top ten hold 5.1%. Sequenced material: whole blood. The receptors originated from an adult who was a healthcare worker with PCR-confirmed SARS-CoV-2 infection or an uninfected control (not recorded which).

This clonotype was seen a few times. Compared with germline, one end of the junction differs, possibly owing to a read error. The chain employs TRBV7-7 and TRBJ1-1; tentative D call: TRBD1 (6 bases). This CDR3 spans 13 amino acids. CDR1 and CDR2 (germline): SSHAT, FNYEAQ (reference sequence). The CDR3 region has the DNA TGTGCTAGCAGCCAGGCGCAGGGGACTGAAGCTTTCTTT. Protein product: CASSQAQGTEAFF.

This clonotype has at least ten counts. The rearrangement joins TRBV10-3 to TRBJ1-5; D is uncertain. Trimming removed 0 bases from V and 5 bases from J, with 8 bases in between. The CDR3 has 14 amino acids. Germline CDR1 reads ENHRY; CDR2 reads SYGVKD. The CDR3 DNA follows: TGTGCCATCAGTGAGTCGGACCAAGATCAGCCCCAGCATTTT. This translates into CAISESDQDQPQHF.

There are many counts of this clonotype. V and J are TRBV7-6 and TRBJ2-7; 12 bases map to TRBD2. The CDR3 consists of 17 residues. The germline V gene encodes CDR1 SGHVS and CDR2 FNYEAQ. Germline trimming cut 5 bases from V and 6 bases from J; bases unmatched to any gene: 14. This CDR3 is CASSPGLAGSIASEQYF. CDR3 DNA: TGTGCCAGCAGCCCCGGACTAGCGGGGAGTATTGCCTCCGAGCAGTACTTC.

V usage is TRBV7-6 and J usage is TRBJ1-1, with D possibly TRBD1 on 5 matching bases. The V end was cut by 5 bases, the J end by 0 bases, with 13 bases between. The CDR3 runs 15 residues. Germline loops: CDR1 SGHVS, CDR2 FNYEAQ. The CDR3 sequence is CASSPVQELNTEAFF. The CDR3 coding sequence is TGTGCCAGCAGCCCCGTACAGGAGTTGAACACTGAAGCTTTCTTT.

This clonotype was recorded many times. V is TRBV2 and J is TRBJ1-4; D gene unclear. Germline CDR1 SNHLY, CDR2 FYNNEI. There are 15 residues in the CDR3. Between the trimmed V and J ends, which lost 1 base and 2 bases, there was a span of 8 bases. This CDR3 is CASSEDGQTNEKLFF. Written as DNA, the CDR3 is TGTGCCAGCAGTGAAGACGGTCAGACTAATGAAAAACTGTTTTTT.

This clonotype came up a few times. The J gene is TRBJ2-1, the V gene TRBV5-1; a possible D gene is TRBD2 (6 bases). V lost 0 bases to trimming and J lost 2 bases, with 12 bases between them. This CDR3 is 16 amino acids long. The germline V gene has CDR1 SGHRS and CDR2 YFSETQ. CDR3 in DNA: TGCGCCAGCAGCTTGGGGTACGGGAGCACCTACAATGAGCAGTTCTTC. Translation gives CASSLGYGSTYNEQFF.

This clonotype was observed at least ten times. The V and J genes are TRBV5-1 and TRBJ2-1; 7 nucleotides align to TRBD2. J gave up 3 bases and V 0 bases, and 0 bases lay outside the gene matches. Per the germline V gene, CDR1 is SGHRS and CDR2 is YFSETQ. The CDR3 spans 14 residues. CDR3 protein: CASSLGGGYNEQFF. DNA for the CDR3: TGCGCCAGCAGCTTGGGCGGGGGCTACAATGAGCAGTTCTTC.

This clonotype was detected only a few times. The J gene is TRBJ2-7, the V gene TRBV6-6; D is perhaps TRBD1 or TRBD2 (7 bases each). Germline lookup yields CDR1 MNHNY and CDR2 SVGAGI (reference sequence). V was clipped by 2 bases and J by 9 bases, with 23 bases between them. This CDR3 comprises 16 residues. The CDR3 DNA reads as TGTGCCAGCAGTTACCCCAGGGGGGCGGGGGAACTGGGGCAGTACTTC. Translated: CASSYPRGAGELGQYF.

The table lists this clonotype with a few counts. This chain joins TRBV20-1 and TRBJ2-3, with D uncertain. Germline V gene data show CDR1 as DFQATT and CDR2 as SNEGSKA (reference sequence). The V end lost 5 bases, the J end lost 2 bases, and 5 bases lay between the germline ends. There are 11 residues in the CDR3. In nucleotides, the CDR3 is TGCAGTGCTGACAACACAGATACGCAGTATTTT. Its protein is CSADNTDTQYF.

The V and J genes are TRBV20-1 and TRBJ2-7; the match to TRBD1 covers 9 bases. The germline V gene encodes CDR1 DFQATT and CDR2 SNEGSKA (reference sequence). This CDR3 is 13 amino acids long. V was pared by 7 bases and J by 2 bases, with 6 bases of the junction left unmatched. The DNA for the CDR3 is TGCAGTGTTCACCGGGACAGGGCCTACGAGCAGTACTTC. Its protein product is CSVHRDRAYEQYF.

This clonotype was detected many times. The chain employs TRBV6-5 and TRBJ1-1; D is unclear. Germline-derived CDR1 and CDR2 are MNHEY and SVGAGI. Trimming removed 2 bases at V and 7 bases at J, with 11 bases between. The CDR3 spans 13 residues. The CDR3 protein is CASSYGELGEAFF. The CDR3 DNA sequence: TGTGCCAGCAGTTACGGGGAACTGGGTGAAGCTTTCTTT.

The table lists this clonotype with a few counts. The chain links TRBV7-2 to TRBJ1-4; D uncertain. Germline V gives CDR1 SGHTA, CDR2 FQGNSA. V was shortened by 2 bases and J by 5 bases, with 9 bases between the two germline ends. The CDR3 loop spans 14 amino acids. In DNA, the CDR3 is TGTGCCAGCAGCTTAAGGCGTTCGAATGAAAAACTGTTTTTT. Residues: CASSLRRSNEKLFF.

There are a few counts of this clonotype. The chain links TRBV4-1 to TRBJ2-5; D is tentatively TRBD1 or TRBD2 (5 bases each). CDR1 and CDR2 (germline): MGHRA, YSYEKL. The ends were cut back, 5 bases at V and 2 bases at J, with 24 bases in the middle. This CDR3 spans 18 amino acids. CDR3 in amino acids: CASSFRPRGRGTQETQYF. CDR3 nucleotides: TGCGCCAGCAGCTTTCGGCCGAGGGGCCGAGGAACACAAGAGACCCAGTACTTC.

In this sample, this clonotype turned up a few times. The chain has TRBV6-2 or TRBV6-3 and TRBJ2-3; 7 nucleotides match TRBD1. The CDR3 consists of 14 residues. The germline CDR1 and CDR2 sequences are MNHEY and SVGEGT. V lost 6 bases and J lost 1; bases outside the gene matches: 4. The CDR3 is CASSLQGGTDTQYF. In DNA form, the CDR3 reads TGTGCCAGCAGCCTCCAGGGGGGCACAGATACGCAGTATTTT.

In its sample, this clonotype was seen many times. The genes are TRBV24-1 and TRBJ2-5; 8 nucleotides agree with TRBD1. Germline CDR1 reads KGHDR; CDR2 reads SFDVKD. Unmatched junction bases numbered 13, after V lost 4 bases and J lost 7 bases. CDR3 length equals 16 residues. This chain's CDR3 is CATSDPGQGGYRTQYF. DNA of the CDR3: TGTGCCACCAGTGACCCTGGACAGGGAGGTTATCGGACCCAGTACTTC.

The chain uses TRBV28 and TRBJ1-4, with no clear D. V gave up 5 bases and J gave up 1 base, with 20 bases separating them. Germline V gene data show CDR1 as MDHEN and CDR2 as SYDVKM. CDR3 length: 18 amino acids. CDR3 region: CASSPYGRSRLTNEKLFF. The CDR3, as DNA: TGTGCCAGCAGTCCCTACGGGAGAAGTAGGTTAACTAATGAAAAACTGTTTTTT.

DNA of the CDR3: TGTGCCAGCAGTCCGGTCTCTGGCAGGGGAGCGAACTATGGCTACACCTTC. Encoded protein: CASSPVSGRGANYGYTF. The chain couples TRBV27 to TRBJ1-2; the D gene is possibly TRBD1 (6 bases). Trimming left V 5 bases short and J 2 bases short, with 21 bases between. The V gene's germline CDR1 is MNHEY and CDR2 SMNVEV (reference sequence). The CDR3 is 17 amino acids.

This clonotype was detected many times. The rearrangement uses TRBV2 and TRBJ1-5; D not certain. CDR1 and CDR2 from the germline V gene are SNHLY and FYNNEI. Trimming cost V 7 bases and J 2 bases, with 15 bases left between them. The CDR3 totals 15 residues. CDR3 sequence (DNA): TGTGCCAGCACCTCCCAGTCCCTCGGCAATCAGCCCCAGCATTTT. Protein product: CASTSQSLGNQPQHF.

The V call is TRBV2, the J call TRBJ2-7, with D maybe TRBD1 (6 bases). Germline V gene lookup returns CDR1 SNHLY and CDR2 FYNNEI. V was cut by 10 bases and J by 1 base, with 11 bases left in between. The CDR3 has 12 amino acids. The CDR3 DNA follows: TGTGCCATAGAGACAGGATCCTACGAGCAGTACTTC. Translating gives CAIETGSYEQYF.

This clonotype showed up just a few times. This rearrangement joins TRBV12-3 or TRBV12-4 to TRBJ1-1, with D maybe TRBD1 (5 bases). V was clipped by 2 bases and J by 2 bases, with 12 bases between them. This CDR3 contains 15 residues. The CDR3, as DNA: TGTGCCAGCAGTTTATGGGGCAGGGATAACACTGAAGCTTTCTTT. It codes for CASSLWGRDNTEAFF.

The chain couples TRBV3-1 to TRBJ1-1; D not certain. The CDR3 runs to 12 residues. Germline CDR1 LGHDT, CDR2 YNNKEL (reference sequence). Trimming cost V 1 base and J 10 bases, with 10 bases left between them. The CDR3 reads CASSQGYRSAFF. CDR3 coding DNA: TGTGCCAGCAGCCAAGGATACAGATCAGCTTTCTTT.

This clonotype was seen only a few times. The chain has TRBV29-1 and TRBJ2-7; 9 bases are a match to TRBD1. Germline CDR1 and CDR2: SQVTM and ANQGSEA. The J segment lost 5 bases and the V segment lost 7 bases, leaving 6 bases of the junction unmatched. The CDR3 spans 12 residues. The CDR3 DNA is TGCAGCGGTGCCGGGACAGGGAACGAGCAGTACTTC. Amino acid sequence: CSGAGTGNEQYF.

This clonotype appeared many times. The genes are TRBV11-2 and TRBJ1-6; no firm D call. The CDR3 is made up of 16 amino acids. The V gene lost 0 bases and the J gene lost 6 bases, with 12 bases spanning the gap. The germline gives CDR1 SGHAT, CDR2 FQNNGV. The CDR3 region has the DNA TGTGCCAGCAGCTTAGACAGGTCCTCCAGTAATTCACCCCTCCACTTT. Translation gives CASSLDRSSSNSPLHF.

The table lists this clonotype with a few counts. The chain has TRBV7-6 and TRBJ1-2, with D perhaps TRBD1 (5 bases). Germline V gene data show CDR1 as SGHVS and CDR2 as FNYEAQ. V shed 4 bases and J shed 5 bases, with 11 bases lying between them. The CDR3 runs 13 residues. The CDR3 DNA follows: TGTGCCAGCAGCTCGTCAGGGCTGTATGGCTACACCTTC. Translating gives CASSSSGLYGYTF.

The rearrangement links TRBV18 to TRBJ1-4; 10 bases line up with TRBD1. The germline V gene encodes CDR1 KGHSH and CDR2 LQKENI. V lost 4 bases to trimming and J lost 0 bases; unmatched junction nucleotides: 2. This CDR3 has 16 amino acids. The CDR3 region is CASSQTGGPTNEKLFF. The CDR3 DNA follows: TGTGCCAGCTCACAGACAGGGGGCCCAACTAATGAAAAACTGTTTTTT. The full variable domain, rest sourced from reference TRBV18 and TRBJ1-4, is NAGVMQNPRHLVRRRGQEARLRCSPMKGHSHVYWYRQLPEEGLKFMVYLQKENIIDESGMPKERFSAEFPKEGPSILRIQQVVRGDSAAYFCASSQTGGPTNEKLFFGSGTQLSVL.

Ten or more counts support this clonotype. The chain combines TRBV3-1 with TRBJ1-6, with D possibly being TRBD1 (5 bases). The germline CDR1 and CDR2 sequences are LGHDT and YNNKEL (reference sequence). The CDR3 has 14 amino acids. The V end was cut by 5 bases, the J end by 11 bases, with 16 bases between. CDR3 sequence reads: CASSASQGSAPLHF. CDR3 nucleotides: TGTGCCAGCAGCGCTTCTCAGGGCTCGGCACCCCTCCACTTT.

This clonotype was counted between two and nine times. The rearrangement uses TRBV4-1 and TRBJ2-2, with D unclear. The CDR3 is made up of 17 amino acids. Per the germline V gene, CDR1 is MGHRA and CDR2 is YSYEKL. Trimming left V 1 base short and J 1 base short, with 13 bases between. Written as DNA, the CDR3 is TGCGCCAGCAGCCAAGCCCCGCTTGGGGAGAACACCGGGGAGCTGTTTTTT. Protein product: CASSQAPLGENTGELFF.

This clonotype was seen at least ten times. CDR3 in amino acids: CASSSLAGAGEQYF. CDR3 nucleotide sequence: TGTGCCAGCAGCTCCCTAGCGGGAGCTGGCGAGCAGTACTTC. V is TRBV7-3 and J is TRBJ2-7, with 10 bases identical to TRBD2. Trimming at V came to 4 bases and at J to 6 bases, leaving 6 bases not matched to a gene. There are 14 residues in the CDR3. The germline CDR1 and CDR2 sequences are SGHTA and FQGTGA.

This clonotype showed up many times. The CDR3 spells CASSLGGQLETQYF. The CDR3 DNA sequence: TGTGCCAGCAGTTTGGGGGGACAGTTAGAGACCCAGTACTTC. The J gene is TRBJ2-5, the V gene TRBV12-3 or TRBV12-4, with a weak D call TRBD1 (7 bases). The CDR3 has 14 residues. Between the trimmed V and J ends, which lost 3 bases and 4 bases, there was a span of 12 bases.

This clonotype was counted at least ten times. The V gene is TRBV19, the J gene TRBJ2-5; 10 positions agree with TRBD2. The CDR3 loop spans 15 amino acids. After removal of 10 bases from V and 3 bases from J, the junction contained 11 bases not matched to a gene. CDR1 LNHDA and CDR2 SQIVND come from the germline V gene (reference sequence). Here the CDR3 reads CATSSGGSRKETQYF. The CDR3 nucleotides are TGTGCCACCTCTAGCGGGGGCTCGCGAAAAGAGACCCAGTACTTC.